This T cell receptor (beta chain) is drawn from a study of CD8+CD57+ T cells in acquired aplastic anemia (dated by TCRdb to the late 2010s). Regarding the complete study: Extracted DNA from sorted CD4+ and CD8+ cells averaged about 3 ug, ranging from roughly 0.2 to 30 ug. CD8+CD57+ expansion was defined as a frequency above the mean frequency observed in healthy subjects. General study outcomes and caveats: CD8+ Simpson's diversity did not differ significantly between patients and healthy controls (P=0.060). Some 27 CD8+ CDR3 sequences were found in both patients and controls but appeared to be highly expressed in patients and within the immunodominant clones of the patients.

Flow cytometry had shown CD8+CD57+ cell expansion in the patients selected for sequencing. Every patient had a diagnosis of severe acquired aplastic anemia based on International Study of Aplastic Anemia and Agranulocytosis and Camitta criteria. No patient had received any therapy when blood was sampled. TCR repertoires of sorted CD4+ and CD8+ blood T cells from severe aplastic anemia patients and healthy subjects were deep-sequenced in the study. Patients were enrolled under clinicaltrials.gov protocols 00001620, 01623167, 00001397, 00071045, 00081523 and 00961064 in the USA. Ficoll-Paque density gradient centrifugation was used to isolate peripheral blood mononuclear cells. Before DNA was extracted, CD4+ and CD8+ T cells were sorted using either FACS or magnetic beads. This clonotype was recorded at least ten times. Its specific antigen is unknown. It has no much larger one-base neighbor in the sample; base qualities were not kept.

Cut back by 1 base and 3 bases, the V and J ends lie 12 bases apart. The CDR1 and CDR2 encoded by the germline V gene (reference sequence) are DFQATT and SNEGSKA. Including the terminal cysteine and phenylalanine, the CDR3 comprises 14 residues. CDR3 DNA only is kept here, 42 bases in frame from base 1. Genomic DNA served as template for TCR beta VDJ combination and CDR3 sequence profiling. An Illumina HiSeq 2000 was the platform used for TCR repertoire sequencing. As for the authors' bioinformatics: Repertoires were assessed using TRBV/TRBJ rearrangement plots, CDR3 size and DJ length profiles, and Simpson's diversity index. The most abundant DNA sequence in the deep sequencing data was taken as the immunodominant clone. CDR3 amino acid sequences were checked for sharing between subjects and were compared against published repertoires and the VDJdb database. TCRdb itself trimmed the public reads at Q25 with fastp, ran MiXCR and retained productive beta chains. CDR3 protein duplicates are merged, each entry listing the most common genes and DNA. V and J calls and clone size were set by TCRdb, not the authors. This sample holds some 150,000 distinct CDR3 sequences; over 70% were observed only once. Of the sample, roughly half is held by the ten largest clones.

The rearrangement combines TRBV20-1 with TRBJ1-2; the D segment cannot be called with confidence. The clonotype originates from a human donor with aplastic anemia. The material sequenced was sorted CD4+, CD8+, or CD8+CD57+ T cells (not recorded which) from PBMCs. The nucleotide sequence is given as TGCAGTGCTAGAGCGGCGGTAGGGTACTATGGCTACACCTTC. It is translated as CSARAAVGYYGYTF.